Below, one T cell receptor beta chain is given with its context. Its specificity is unknown. This sample stems from a study of beta chain features in type 1 diabetes. Study conclusions and caveats: Moderate yet significant TCRB CDR3 shortening was seen in Type 1 diabetes patients in all four CD4+ subsets.

This CDR3 is built from 14 residues. CDR1 and CDR2 from the germline V gene are SGHRS and YFSETQ. Trimming removed 4 bases from V and 2 bases from J; junction bases left unmatched: 2. Expressed TCRB transcripts got sequenced, as all isolated RNA was reverse transcribed. Repertoires were generated with immunoSEQ multiplex PCR, while TCRdb's copy carries only in-frame clones and drops some. The profile shows about 260,000 clones, around 25% of them singletons. This clonotype was obtained from a woman in her 30s with type 1 diabetes. This rearrangement joins TRBV5-1 to TRBJ2-1, with 8 bases that match TRBD2. Sequencing was done on a sample of naive CD4+ T cells from blood. The DNA for the CDR3 is TGCGCCAGCAGCGCGGGACTAGCCTACAATGAGCAGTTCTTC. This gives the protein CASSAGLAYNEQFF.